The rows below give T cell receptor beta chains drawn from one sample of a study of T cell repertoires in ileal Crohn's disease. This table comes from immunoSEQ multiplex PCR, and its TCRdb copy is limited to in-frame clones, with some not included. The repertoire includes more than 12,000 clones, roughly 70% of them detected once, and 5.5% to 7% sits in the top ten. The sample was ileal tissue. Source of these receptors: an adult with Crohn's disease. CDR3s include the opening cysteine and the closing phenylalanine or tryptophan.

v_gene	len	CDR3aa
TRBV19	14	CASSRIGSGQPQHF
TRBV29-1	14	CSARSGASTDTQYF
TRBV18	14	CASSPTGTVGGYTF
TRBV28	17	CASTPSRVDRGLNEQFF
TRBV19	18	CASSLRQGRTVANEKLFF
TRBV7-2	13	CASTPGIGSPLHF
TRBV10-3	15	CAISATPASSYEQYF
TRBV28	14	CASSLGGTATEAFF
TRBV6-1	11	CASTGEDEQFF
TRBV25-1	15	CASTREGGQGYEAFF
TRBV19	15	CASSIKVTSGNTIYF
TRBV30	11	CAWGFNQPQHF
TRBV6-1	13	CASSEGHPREQYF
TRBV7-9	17	CASSFAIGQGNHYGYTF
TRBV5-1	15	CASSYNSPKIDTQYF
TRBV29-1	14	CSVDVTSSSTEAFF
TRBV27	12	CASSLGGNEQFF
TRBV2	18	CASSVTRGRGSSNQPQHF
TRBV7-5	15	CARSLGRVSNQPQHF
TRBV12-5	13	CASMGDSGNTIYF
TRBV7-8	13	CASTSRGMAEAFF
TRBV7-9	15	CASSWEGGAGNTIYF
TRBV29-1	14	CSVSPGQNYNEQFF
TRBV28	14	CASRPNNGNQPQHF
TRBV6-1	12	CASTPNSDTQYF
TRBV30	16	CAWGYGTGGWTDTQYF
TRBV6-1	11	CASSEVGAQHF
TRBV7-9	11	CASSHGQWDFF
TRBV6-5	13	CASSPREIYGYTF
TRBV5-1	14	CASSLVGTTDTQYF
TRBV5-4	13	CASSLGRVTEAFF
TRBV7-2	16	CASSLGVAGATDTQYF
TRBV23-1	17	CASSQCGGLTGANVLTF
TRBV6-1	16	CASSGYWGALYNEQFF
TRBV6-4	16	CASNILAGGQTDTQYF
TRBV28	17	CASSTALTDRGTGELFF
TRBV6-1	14	CASSGDAGDSPLHF
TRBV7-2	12	CASSLARDIQYF
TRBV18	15	CASSPFRTGEEKLFF
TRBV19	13	CASSASRGYEQYF
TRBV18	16	CASSLGTGGGKNIQYF
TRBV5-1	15	CASRPTGGDTGELFF
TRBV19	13	CASSMGRGNTIYF
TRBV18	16	CASSPGGQGNTGELFF
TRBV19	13	CASSPMRGTEAFF
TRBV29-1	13	CSALDRVLSEQFF
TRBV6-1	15	CASSEARRGGDTQYF
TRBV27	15	CASSLGQLSTDTQYF
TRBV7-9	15	CASSLGTLVDSPLHF
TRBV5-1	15	CASSSYVGSTYEQYF
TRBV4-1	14	CASSQETQIYGYTF
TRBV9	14	CASSVNTVVYEQYF
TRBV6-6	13	CASSPDSVGEQYF
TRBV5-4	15	CASSLELGQRSPLHF